The 8 T cell receptor beta chains below come from one sample, sequenced in a study of post-analysis software for immune sequencing data. Antigen specificity for these receptors is unknown. The authors incorporated unique molecular identifiers into the TCR beta cDNA libraries. TCRdb fed the PCR reads into MiXCR, producing one record per CDR3 protein. Here the sample spans under 900,000 distinct CDR3 sequences, around 53% being singletons. Regarding the study as a whole: TRBV segments more frequent in patients than in controls numbered about 5 and included TRBV5-6, TRBV5-1 and TRBV20-1.

Sequencing used blood. The receptors shown here come from a girl aged 10 to 17 with multiple sclerosis.

This clonotype was seen only a few times. V and J are TRBV29-1 and TRBJ2-7; D is ambiguous. The CDR3 totals 11 residues. Trimming stripped 4 bases from V and 5 bases from J, with 9 bases between. From germline, CDR1 is SQVTM and CDR2 ANQGSEA. Here the CDR3 reads CSVALSDEQYF. CDR3 bases: TGCAGCGTTGCACTGTCGGACGAGCAGTACTTC.

The rearrangement uses TRBV10-3 and TRBJ2-7; the D gene could be TRBD1 or TRBD2 (5 bases each). This CDR3 region has 13 residues. Deletions cut 4 bases from V and 9 bases from J, with 16 bases between. The germline V gene has CDR1 ENHRY and CDR2 SYGVKD. Here the CDR3 reads CAISGGPPWGQYF. CDR3 nucleotides: TGTGCCATCAGTGGGGGACCTCCTTGGGGGCAGTACTTC.

This clonotype was counted a few times. The chain couples TRBV3-1 to TRBJ2-7; D is unresolved. This CDR3 spans 15 amino acids. The V end lost 0 bases, the J end lost 0 bases, and 9 bases lay between the germline ends. The V gene's germline CDR1 is LGHDT and CDR2 YNNKEL (reference sequence). Here the CDR3 reads CASSQDTGSSYEQYF. DNA of the CDR3: TGTGCCAGCAGCCAAGATACTGGTAGCTCCTACGAGCAGTACTTC.

In this sample, this clonotype turned up a few times. The J gene is TRBJ2-5, the V gene TRBV10-3, with TRBD1 as a possible D gene (5 bases). V was shortened by 4 bases and J by 2 bases, with 5 bases between the two germline ends. Germline V gene sequence: CDR1 ENHRY, CDR2 SYGVKD. The CDR3 loop spans 12 amino acids. CDR3 in DNA: TGTGCCATCAGTGGACAGCAAGAGACCCAGTACTTC. Translated, it gives CAISGQQETQYF.

The chain has TRBV11-2 and TRBJ2-5, with unresolved D. The CDR3 runs 15 residues. Per the germline V gene, CDR1 is SGHAT and CDR2 is FQNNGV. The V end was cut by 1 base, the J end by 2 bases, with 11 bases between. CDR3 coding DNA: TGTGCCAGCAGCTTAGCGTGGACGGGTCAAGAGACCCAGTACTTC. Protein sequence: CASSLAWTGQETQYF.

This clonotype was detected a few times. J is TRBJ2-3 and V is TRBV10-3; D is undetermined. CDR3 length: 15 amino acids. Trimming took off 3 bases at V and 0 bases at J, with 10 bases between the two ends. Looked up from germline, CDR1 is ENHRY and CDR2 is SYGVKD. The CDR3 reads CAISDTPDSTDTQYF. For the CDR3, the DNA is TGTGCCATCAGTGACACCCCGGACAGCACAGATACGCAGTATTTT.

This clonotype was seen a handful of times. The chain has TRBV7-9 and TRBJ2-7; 10 bases are a match to TRBD2. The CDR3 sequence is 15 residues long. J was trimmed by 2 bases and V by 3 bases; bases with no gene match: 4. Germline V gene lookup returns CDR1 SEHNR and CDR2 FQNEAQ (reference sequence). CDR3 bases: TGTGCCAGCAGCTTGCTAGCGGGAGAGACCTACGAGCAGTACTTC. Protein: CASSLLAGETYEQYF.

The chain couples TRBV20-1 to TRBJ1-1; D might be TRBD1 (6 bases). Deletions cut 4 bases from V and 0 bases from J, with 12 bases between. Germline CDR1 and CDR2: DFQATT and SNEGSKA (reference sequence). This CDR3 contains 14 residues. This chain's CDR3 is CSAIPGQMNTEAFF. CDR3 bases: TGCAGTGCTATCCCGGGACAAATGAACACTGAAGCTTTCTTT.